These 11 T cell receptor beta chains originate from one sample sequenced in a study of T-cell memory formation after mild COVID-19. TCRdb redid the calling of the 5' RACE reads with MiXCR, one entry per CDR3 protein. The sample has some 340,000 distinct CDR3 sequences, under 15% seen once. The sample was PBMCs or a T cell subset sorted from them (not recorded which). These TCRs come from a man aged 18 to 30 who had mild COVID-19 (a few samples of this study predate the infection). Cell type and time point are not known.

In DNA, the CDR3 is TGTGCCACCAGTGACTACAGGGCACCCTCCTACAATGAGCAGTTCTTC. This encodes CATSDYRAPSYNEQFF. The chain combines TRBV24-1 with TRBJ2-1, with TRBD1 as a possible D gene (6 bases). The V end lost 4 bases, the J end lost 0 bases, and 12 bases lay between the germline ends. Germline CDR1 is KGHDR and CDR2 is SFDVKD. The CDR3 covers 16 residues.

CDR3 amino acids: CAISEGGLAGTLNTDTQYF. The CDR3 bases are TGTGCCATCAGTGAAGGAGGTCTAGCGGGGACTCTAAACACAGATACGCAGTATTTT. The chain couples TRBV10-3 to TRBJ2-3; TRBD2 agrees at 9 bases. There are 19 residues in the CDR3. Germline V gene lookup returns CDR1 ENHRY and CDR2 SYGVKD. V gave up 3 bases and J gave up 2 bases; unmatched junction bases: 15.

The rearrangement joins TRBV7-9 to TRBJ2-2; a weak D match, TRBD1 (6 bases). CDR1 is SEHNR and CDR2 is FQNEAQ in the germline V gene (reference sequence). The V end was cut by 6 bases, the J end by 0 bases, with 14 bases between. There are 16 residues in the CDR3. The CDR3 region is CASRQPQGPNTGELFF. In DNA form, the CDR3 reads TGTGCCAGCAGGCAACCACAGGGCCCGAACACCGGGGAGCTGTTTTTT.

This clonotype showed up just a few times. This chain joins TRBV4-2 and TRBJ2-3; 10 bases are a match to TRBD2. Germline values: CDR1 LGHNA, CDR2 YNFKEQ. Losses at the gene ends were 1 base for V and 5 bases for J; bases not matched to a gene: 9. This CDR3 is built from 17 residues. As DNA, the CDR3 is TGTGCCAGCAGCCAAGGTCAGCGGGGGGGCCGAGGAGATACGCAGTATTTT. Translating it yields CASSQGQRGGRGDTQYF.

The J gene is TRBJ1-1, the V gene TRBV7-9; TRBD1 might be the D (5 bases). Germline loops: CDR1 SEHNR, CDR2 FQNEAQ (reference sequence). The CDR3 loop spans 13 amino acids. V was pared by 7 bases and J by 0 bases, with 9 bases between. The CDR3 reads CASTRQLNTEAFF. The CDR3 bases are TGTGCCAGCACCCGACAGCTGAACACTGAAGCTTTCTTT.

This clonotype has just a few counts. The V and J genes are TRBV7-9 and TRBJ1-1, with 7 bases that match TRBD1. Trimming removed 5 bases from V and 8 bases from J; junction bases left unmatched: 8. This CDR3 comprises 13 residues. Germline V lookup: CDR1 SEHNR, CDR2 FQNEAQ (reference sequence). CDR3 sequence: CASSRDSMGEAFF. CDR3 nucleotide sequence: TGTGCCAGCAGCCGGGACAGCATGGGAGAAGCTTTCTTT.

This clonotype has at least ten counts. The CDR3 protein is CASSSDISSYNEQFF. DNA of the CDR3: TGTGCCAGCAGCTCCGACATTAGCTCCTACAATGAGCAGTTCTTC. The J gene is TRBJ2-1, the V gene TRBV7-9; no reliable D call. The CDR3 has 15 residues. Deletions cut 4 bases from V and 0 bases from J, with 10 bases between. Per germline, CDR1 SEHNR and CDR2 FQNEAQ (reference sequence).

This clonotype was counted many times. This chain uses TRBV20-1 with TRBJ1-1; tentatively, D is TRBD1 (6 bases). V was cut by 7 bases and J by 10 bases, with 25 bases left in between. Germline CDR1 is DFQATT and CDR2 is SNEGSKA (reference sequence). This CDR3 comprises 14 residues. CDR3: CSVNSGGPVVGAFF. As DNA, the CDR3 is TGCAGTGTCAACAGTGGGGGGCCGGTAGTAGGAGCTTTCTTT.

This clonotype was recorded a few times. The CDR3 nucleotides are TGTGCCAGCAGCTTTATCGGGTTCGGAGAGACCCAGTACTTC. It translates to CASSFIGFGETQYF. V is TRBV11-2 and J is TRBJ2-5; no clear D. Per germline, CDR1 SGHAT and CDR2 FQNNGV. Trimming cost V 3 bases and J 4 bases, with 12 bases left between them. The CDR3 covers 14 residues.

This clonotype was observed a few times. The chain employs TRBV25-1 and TRBJ2-1, with unresolved D. CDR1 is MGHDK, CDR2 SYGVNS, per germline. This CDR3 has 11 amino acids. The V and J ends lost 3 bases and 10 bases respectively, with 7 bases between them. CDR3 region: CASSEEPEQFF. DNA of the CDR3: TGTGCCAGCAGTGAGGAACCGGAGCAGTTCTTC. Full variable domain (missing parts from reference TRBV25-1 and TRBJ2-1): EADIYQTPRYLVIGTGKKITLECSQTMGHDKMYWYQQDPGMELHLIHYSYGVNSTEKGDLSSESTVSRIRTEHFPLTLESARPSHTSQYLCASSEEPEQFFGPGTRLTVL.

V usage is TRBV4-1 and J usage is TRBJ2-1; 10 nucleotides match TRBD1. J gave up 4 bases and V 2 bases, and 11 bases lay outside the gene matches. There are 18 residues in the CDR3. Per the germline V gene, CDR1 is MGHRA and CDR2 is YSYEKL. CDR3 coding DNA: TGCGCCAGCAGCCAAAGGGGAACCCCGGGACAGGGGTACAATGAGCAGTTCTTC. Amino acid sequence: CASSQRGTPGQGYNEQFF.